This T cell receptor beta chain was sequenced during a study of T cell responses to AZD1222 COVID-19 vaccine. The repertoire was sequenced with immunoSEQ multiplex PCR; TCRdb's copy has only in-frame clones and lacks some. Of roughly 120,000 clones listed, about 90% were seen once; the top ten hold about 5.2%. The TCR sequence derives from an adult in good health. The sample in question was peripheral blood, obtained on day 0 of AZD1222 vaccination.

CDR3 in DNA: TGTGCCAGCAGGAGGGGGCTATACGAGCAGTACTTC. Protein product: CASRRGLYEQYF. The V gene is TRBV6-5, the J gene TRBJ2-7; 7 bases match TRBD1. Germline V gene lookup returns CDR1 MNHEY and CDR2 SVGAGI. With V trimmed by 6 bases and J by 4 bases, 3 bases remained unmatched. The CDR3 totals 12 residues.